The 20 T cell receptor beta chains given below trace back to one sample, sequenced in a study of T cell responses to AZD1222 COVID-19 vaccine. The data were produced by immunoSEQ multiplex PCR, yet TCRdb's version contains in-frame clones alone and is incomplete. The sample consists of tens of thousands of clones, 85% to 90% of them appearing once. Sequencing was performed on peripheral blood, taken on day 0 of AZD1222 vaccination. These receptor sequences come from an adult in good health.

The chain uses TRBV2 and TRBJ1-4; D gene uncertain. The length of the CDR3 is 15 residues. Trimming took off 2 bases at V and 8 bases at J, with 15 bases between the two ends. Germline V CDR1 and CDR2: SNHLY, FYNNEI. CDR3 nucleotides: TGTGCCAGCAGTGAATTGACGGTACTAGGGGAAAAACTGTTTTTT. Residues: CASSELTVLGEKLFF. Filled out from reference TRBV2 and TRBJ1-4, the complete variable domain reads EPEVTQTPSHQVTQMGQEVILRCVPISNHLYFYWYRQILGQKVEFLVSFYNNEISEKSEIFDDQFSVERPDGSNFTLKIRSTKLEDSAMYFCASSELTVLGEKLFFGSGTQLSVL.

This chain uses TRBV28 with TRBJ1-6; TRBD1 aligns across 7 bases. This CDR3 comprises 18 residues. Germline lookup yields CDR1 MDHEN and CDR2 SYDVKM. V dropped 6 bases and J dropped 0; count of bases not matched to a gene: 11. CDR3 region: CASRRNRGRSSYNSPLHF. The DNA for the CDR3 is TGTGCCAGCAGACGAAACAGGGGACGGAGCTCCTATAATTCACCCCTCCACTTT. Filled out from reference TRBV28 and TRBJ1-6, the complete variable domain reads DVKVTQSSRYLVKRTGEKVFLECVQDMDHENMFWYRQDPGLGLRLIYFSYDVKMKEKGDIPEGYSVSREKKERFSLILESASTNQTSMYLCASRRNRGRSSYNSPLHFGNGTRLTVT.

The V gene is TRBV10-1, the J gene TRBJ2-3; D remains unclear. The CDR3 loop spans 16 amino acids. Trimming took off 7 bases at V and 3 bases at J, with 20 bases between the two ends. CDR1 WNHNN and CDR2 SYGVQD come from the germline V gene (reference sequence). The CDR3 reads CASTRHHRRRTDTQYF. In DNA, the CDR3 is TGCGCCAGCACGCGACATCATAGGCGTCGAACAGATACGCAGTATTTT.

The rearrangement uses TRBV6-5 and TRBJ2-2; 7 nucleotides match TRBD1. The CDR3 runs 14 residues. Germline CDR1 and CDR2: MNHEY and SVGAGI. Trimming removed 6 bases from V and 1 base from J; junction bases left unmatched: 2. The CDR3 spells CASRGQWNTGELFF. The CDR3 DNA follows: TGTGCCAGCAGGGGACAGTGGAACACCGGGGAGCTGTTTTTT.

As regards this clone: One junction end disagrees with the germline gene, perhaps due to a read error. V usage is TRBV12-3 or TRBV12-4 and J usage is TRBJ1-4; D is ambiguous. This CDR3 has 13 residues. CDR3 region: CASSGVPKEKLFF. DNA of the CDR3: TGTGCCAGCAGCGGAGTCCCTAAGGAAAAACTGTTTTTT.

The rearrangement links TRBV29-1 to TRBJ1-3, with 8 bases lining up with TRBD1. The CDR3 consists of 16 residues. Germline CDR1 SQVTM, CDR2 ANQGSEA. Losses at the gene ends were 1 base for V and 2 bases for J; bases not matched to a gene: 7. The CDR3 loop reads CSVEGQGSITGNTIYF. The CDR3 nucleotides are TGCAGCGTTGAAGGACAGGGGAGTATAACTGGAAACACCATATATTTT. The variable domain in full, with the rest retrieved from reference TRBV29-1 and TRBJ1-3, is SAVISQKPSRDICQRGTSLTIQCQVDSQVTMMFWYRQQPGQSLTLIATANQGSEATYESGFVIDKFPISRPNLTFSTLTVSNMSPEDSSIYLCSVEGQGSITGNTIYFGEGSWLTVV.

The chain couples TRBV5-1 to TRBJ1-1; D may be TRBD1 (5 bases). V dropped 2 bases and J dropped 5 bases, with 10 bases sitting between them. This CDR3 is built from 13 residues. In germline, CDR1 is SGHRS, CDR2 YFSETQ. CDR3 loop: CASSFEGRTEAFF. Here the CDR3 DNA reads TGCGCCAGCAGCTTCGAGGGGCGTACTGAAGCTTTCTTT.

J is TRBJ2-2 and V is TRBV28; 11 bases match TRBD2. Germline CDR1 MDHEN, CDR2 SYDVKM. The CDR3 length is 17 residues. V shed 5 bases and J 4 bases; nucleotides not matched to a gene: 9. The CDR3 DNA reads TGTGCCAGCAGTCCTTTAGCGGGAGGGCCCGTCACCGGGGAGCTGTTTTTT. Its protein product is CASSPLAGGPVTGELFF.

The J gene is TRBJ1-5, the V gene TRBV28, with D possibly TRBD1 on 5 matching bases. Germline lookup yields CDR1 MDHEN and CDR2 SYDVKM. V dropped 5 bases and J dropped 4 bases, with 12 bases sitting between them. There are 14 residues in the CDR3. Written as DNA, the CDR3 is TGTGCCAGCAGTCCGTACAGGTCGAATCAGCCCCAGCATTTT. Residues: CASSPYRSNQPQHF.

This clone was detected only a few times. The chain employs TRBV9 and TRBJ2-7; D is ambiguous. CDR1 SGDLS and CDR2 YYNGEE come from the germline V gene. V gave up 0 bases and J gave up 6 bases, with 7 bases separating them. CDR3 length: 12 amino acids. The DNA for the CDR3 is TGTGCCAGCAGCGTAGACAATTCCGAGCAGTACTTC. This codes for CASSVDNSEQYF.

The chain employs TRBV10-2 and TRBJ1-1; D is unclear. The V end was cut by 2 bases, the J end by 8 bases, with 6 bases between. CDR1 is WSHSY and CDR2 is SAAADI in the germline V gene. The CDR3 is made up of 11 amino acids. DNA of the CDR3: TGCGCCAGCAGTGAGACCCAAGAAGCTTTCTTT. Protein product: CASSETQEAFF.

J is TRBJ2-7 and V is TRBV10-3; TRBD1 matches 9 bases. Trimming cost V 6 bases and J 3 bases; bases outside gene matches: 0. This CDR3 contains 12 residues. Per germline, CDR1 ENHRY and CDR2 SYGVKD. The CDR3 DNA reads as TGTGCCATCAGGGACAGGGGCTACGAGCAGTACTTC. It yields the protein CAIRDRGYEQYF.

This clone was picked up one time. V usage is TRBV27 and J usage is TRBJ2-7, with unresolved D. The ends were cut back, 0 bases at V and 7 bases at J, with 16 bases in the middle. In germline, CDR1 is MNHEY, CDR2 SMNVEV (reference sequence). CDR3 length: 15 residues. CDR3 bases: TGTGCCAGCAGTTTATCGAGTCACGGGTTAGGGGAGCAGTACTTC. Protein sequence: CASSLSSHGLGEQYF.

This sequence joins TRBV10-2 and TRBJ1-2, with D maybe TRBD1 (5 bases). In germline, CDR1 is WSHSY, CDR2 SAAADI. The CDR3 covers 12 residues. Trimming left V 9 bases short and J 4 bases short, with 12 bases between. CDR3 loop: CASAAGGYGYTF. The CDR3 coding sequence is TGCGCCAGTGCAGCTGGGGGCTATGGCTACACCTTC.

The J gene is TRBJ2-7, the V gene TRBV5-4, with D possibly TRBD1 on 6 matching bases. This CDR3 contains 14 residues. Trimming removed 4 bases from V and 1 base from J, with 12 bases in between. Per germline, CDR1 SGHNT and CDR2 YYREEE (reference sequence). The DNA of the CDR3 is TGTGCCAGCAGCCCAACGACAGGATCCTACGAGCAGTACTTC. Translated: CASSPTTGSYEQYF.

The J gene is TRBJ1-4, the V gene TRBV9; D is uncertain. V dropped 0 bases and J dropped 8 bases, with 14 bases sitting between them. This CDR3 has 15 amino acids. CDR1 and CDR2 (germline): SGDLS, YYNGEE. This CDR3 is CASSVDDIPSEKLFF. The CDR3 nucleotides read TGTGCCAGCAGCGTAGACGACATACCCTCCGAAAAACTGTTTTTT.

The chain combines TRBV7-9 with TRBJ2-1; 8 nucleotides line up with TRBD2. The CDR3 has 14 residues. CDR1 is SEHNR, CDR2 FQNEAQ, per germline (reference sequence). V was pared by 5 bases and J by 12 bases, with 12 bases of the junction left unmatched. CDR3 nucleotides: TGTGCCAGCAGCCTACTCAGAACGGCGGGAGGGCAGTTCTTC. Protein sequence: CASSLLRTAGGQFF.

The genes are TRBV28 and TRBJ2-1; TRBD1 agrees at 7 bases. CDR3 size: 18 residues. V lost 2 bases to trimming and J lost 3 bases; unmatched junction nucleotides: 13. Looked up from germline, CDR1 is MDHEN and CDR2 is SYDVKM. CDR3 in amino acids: CASSLRVWQGDVYNEQFF. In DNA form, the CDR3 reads TGTGCCAGCAGTTTACGGGTTTGGCAGGGGGACGTCTACAATGAGCAGTTCTTC.

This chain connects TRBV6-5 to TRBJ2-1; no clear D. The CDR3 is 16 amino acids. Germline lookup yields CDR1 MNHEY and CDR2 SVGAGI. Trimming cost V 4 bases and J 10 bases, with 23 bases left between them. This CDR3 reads CASSSLRGPAVREQFF. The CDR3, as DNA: TGTGCCAGCAGTTCCCTCCGTGGGCCCGCCGTAAGGGAGCAGTTCTTC.

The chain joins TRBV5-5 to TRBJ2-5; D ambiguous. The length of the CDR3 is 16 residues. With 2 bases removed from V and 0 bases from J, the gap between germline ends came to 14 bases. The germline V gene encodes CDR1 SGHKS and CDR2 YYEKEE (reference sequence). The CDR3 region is CASSFSLGGNQETQYF. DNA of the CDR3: TGTGCCAGCAGCTTTTCCCTCGGCGGTAACCAAGAGACCCAGTACTTC.